A single sample gave rise to the 20 T cell receptor beta chains below, sequenced in a study of blood T cell repertoires in COVID-19. Sequenced by immunoSEQ multiplex PCR; TCRdb stores in-frame clones only, minus some. The sample has about 300,000 clones, about 89% seen once; the top ten hold about 4.6%. Input material: peripheral blood. The receptor set was obtained from a man aged 40-49 years with acute or convalescent COVID-19.

V is TRBV10-3 and J is TRBJ2-7, with D maybe TRBD2 (6 bases). V lost 3 bases and J lost 3, with 12 bases in between. Germline CDR1 reads ENHRY; CDR2 reads SYGVKD. CDR3 size: 14 residues. CDR3 in DNA: TGTGCCATCAGTGATACGTGGACTAACTACGAGCAGTACTTC. Protein: CAISDTWTNYEQYF.

V gene TRBV28 combines with J gene TRBJ2-4; the match to TRBD2 covers 8 bases. The CDR3 contains 18 residues. With V trimmed by 4 bases and J by 7 bases, 18 bases remained unmatched. Germline lookup yields CDR1 MDHEN and CDR2 SYDVKM. The CDR3 region is CASSSPAGGGTGENIQYF. For the CDR3, the DNA is TGTGCCAGCAGTTCCCCCGCAGGCGGGGGGACCGGGGAGAACATTCAGTACTTC.

The chain carries TRBV6-5 and TRBJ1-5, with TRBD1 matching over 7 bases. CDR1 and CDR2 (germline): MNHEY, SVGAGI. The CDR3 covers 15 residues. V trimming: 5 bases; J trimming: 1 base; junction bases outside the gene matches: 5. CDR3 protein: CASSQTGESNQPQHF. The CDR3 DNA reads as TGTGCCAGCAGTCAAACAGGGGAAAGCAATCAGCCCCAGCATTTT.

J is TRBJ2-7 and V is TRBV30; maybe TRBD1 (5 bases). Germline loops: CDR1 GTSNPN, CDR2 SVGIG (reference sequence). V was clipped by 1 base and J by 4 bases, with 17 bases between them. CDR3 length equals 15 residues. CDR3 DNA: TGTGCCTGGAGTGACCTGGCAGGGCGTAGTTACGAGCAGTACTTC. Protein sequence: CAWSDLAGRSYEQYF. The whole variable domain, remainder taken from reference TRBV30 and TRBJ2-7, is SQTIHQWPATLVQPVGSPLSLECTVEGTSNPNLYWYRQAAGRGLQLLFYSVGIGQISSEVPQNLSASRPQDRQFILSSKKLLLSDSGFYLCAWSDLAGRSYEQYFGPGTRLTVT.

The chain joins TRBV11-2 to TRBJ1-3, with TRBD1 matching over 7 bases. V shed 5 bases, J shed 1 base, and the junction held 2 bases outside the gene matches. Looked up from germline, CDR1 is SGHAT and CDR2 is FQNNGV. CDR3 length: 14 amino acids. CDR3 DNA sequence: TGTGCCAGCAGCGTGGGACAGTCTGGAAACACCATATATTTT. It encodes CASSVGQSGNTIYF.

This chain connects TRBV5-1 to TRBJ2-3; 7 nucleotides align to TRBD1. Germline V gene sequence: CDR1 SGHRS, CDR2 YFSETQ. Trimming cost V 2 bases and J 14 bases; bases outside gene matches: 8. This CDR3 comprises 12 residues. The CDR3 sequence is CASSLNRGPTYF. The CDR3 bases are TGCGCCAGCAGCTTAAACAGGGGACCTACGTATTTT.

The chain has TRBV5-1 and TRBJ1-1; 9 nucleotides line up with TRBD1. The CDR3 loop spans 13 amino acids. V was clipped by 3 bases and J by 8 bases; unmatched bases: 5. CDR1 and CDR2 from the germline V gene are SGHRS and YFSETQ. The CDR3 sequence is CASSWTGEPEAFF. The CDR3 DNA is TGCGCCAGCAGCTGGACAGGGGAGCCCGAAGCTTTCTTT.

The V and J genes are TRBV5-4 and TRBJ2-7, with 11 nucleotides matching TRBD2. CDR3 size: 14 residues. The V gene end was trimmed by 4 bases and the J gene end by 8 bases; junction bases not matched to a gene: 8. Germline V CDR1 and CDR2: SGHNT, YYREEE (reference sequence). In DNA form, the CDR3 reads TGTGCCAGCAGCCTAGCGGGGGGCTCCTGGAAGCAGTACTTC. As protein: CASSLAGGSWKQYF.

This chain connects TRBV6-1 to TRBJ2-3; 8 nucleotides line up with TRBD1. Germline trimming cut 4 bases from V and 2 bases from J; bases unmatched to any gene: 8. CDR3 length: 16 amino acids. Germline CDR1 is MNHNS and CDR2 is SASEGT. CDR3 region: CASSVDGQGFTDTQYF. The CDR3, as DNA: TGTGCCAGCAGTGTCGATGGACAGGGATTCACAGATACGCAGTATTTT.

The chain combines TRBV23-1 with TRBJ2-3, with 8 bases identical to TRBD1. TRBV23-1 is designated an ORF whose function remains uncertain. The CDR3 totals 15 residues. J was trimmed by 7 bases and V by 4 bases; bases with no gene match: 10. The CDR3 loop is CASSLDRDTSNTQYF. In nucleotides, the CDR3 is TGCGCCAGCAGTCTGGACAGGGACACATCTAATACGCAGTATTTT.

The chain employs TRBV7-8 and TRBJ2-2, with 9 bases lining up with TRBD1. This CDR3 contains 15 residues. The V segment lost 5 bases and the J segment 5 bases; nucleotides outside the gene matches: 6. CDR1 is SGHVS, CDR2 FQNEAQ, per germline. The CDR3 loop is CASSQGTGPTGELFF. Written as DNA, the CDR3 is TGTGCCAGCAGCCAAGGGACAGGGCCGACCGGGGAGCTGTTTTTT.

The rearrangement joins TRBV19 to TRBJ1-4; no definite D call. The CDR3 is 12 residues long. CDR1 and CDR2 (germline): LNHDA, SQIVND (reference sequence). V was clipped by 6 bases and J by 8 bases, with 10 bases between them. This CDR3 is CASRLVWEKLFF. For the CDR3, the DNA is TGTGCCAGTAGGCTAGTCTGGGAAAAACTGTTTTTT.

This clone was seen just once. The chain couples TRBV2 to TRBJ1-4; D is perhaps TRBD1 (6 bases). CDR3 length equals 15 residues. V dropped 5 bases and J dropped 5 bases, with 15 bases sitting between them. Germline assignment: CDR1 SNHLY and CDR2 FYNNEI. The CDR3 here is CASSSGTGQNEKLFF. DNA for the CDR3: TGTGCCAGCAGTAGCGGTACAGGGCAAAATGAAAAACTGTTTTTT.

The genes are TRBV11-2 and TRBJ1-1, with D possibly TRBD1 on 6 matching bases. Germline CDR1 is SGHAT and CDR2 is FQNNGV. This CDR3 is built from 14 residues. V dropped 3 bases and J dropped 1 base, with 9 bases sitting between them. The CDR3 DNA follows: TGTGCCAGCAGCTTGGGACATTGGAACACTGAAGCTTTCTTT. Its translation is CASSLGHWNTEAFF.

The chain has TRBV10-3 and TRBJ2-7; weak D call: TRBD2 (7 bases). Germline values: CDR1 ENHRY, CDR2 SYGVKD. V lost 3 bases and J 0 bases, leaving 15 bases between the germline ends. The CDR3 is made up of 16 amino acids. The DNA for the CDR3 is TGTGCCATCAGTGATAGGGAGGGGGGTGACTCCTACGAGCAGTACTTC. Translation: CAISDREGGDSYEQYF.

This clone was counted once. The V call is TRBV19, the J call TRBJ2-1, with 10 nucleotides matching TRBD2. Germline CDR1 reads LNHDA; CDR2 reads SQIVND (reference sequence). J was trimmed by 12 bases and V by 6 bases; bases with no gene match: 8. The CDR3 length is 13 residues. CDR3 DNA sequence: TGTGCCAGTAGCACAGCGGGGGGGATCGTGCAGTTCTTC. Translated: CASSTAGGIVQFF.

The rearrangement links TRBV29-1 to TRBJ2-1; D is unclear. Germline CDR1 reads SQVTM; CDR2 reads ANQGSEA. This CDR3 comprises 11 residues. V dropped 4 bases and J dropped 10 bases, with 11 bases sitting between them. CDR3 sequence (DNA): TGCAGCGTTGTTGAGGTTGGGGAGCAGTTCTTC. Translation gives CSVVEVGEQFF.

The chain combines TRBV12-5 with TRBJ2-4; D gene uncertain. CDR3 size: 12 residues. The germline V and J ends were trimmed by 3 bases and 5 bases, with 5 bases remaining between them. Germline V gene data show CDR1 as LGHNT and CDR2 as FRNRAP. The CDR3 reads CASGFAENIQYF. The CDR3, as DNA: TGTGCTAGTGGTTTTGCAGAAAACATTCAGTACTTC.

The genes are TRBV7-8 and TRBJ1-5; D not resolved. CDR1 SGHVS and CDR2 FQNEAQ come from the germline V gene. The CDR3 has 18 amino acids. The V gene lost 1 base and the J gene lost 0 bases, with 16 bases spanning the gap. The CDR3 sequence is CASSLVTLDGNSNQPQHF. The CDR3 DNA sequence: TGTGCCAGCAGCTTAGTTACCCTGGACGGGAATAGCAATCAGCCCCAGCATTTT.

The gene calls are TRBV5-5 and TRBJ1-3; perhaps TRBD1 as D (6 bases). Per the germline V gene, CDR1 is SGHKS and CDR2 is YYEKEE (reference sequence). Trimming pared 0 bases from V and 2 bases from J, leaving 9 bases between. This CDR3 contains 15 residues. The CDR3 reads CASSLAGGPGNTIYF. As DNA, the CDR3 is TGTGCCAGCAGCTTGGCCGGGGGGCCTGGAAACACCATATATTTT.